These 14 T cell receptor beta chains share one sample of origin, sequenced in a study of blood T cell repertoires in COVID-19. Clones were read by immunoSEQ multiplex PCR, and TCRdb kept only the in-frame ones, dropping some. The sample holds around 380,000 clones; about 89% are singletons and the top ten take 1% to 1.5%. The specimen was PBMCs or T cells enriched from blood (not recorded which). These receptors all come from a man aged 25 to 40 who had recovered from COVID-19.

The CDR3 nucleotides read TGTGCCAGCTCGATAGGGAGATCCTACAATGAGCAGTTCTTC. Amino acid sequence: CASSIGRSYNEQFF. This rearrangement joins TRBV3-1 (or the pseudogene TRBV3-2) to TRBJ2-1, with a weak D call TRBD2 (5 bases). Germline V gives CDR1 LGHDT, CDR2 YNNKEL (reference sequence). With 8 bases removed from V and 1 base from J, the gap between germline ends came to 12 bases. The length of the CDR3 is 14 residues.

This clone occurred a few times. The genes are TRBV6-1 and TRBJ1-5; TRBD1 is a possible D gene (6 bases). The CDR3 spans 14 residues. Trimming removed 1 base at V and 6 bases at J, with 10 bases between. CDR1 MNHNS and CDR2 SASEGT come from the germline V gene. In DNA, the CDR3 is TGTGCCAGCAGTGAAGAGGCAGGGGTTCAGCCCCAGCATTTT. It codes for CASSEEAGVQPQHF.

V gene TRBV10-1 combines with J gene TRBJ1-1; D not resolved. Germline CDR1 WNHNN, CDR2 SYGVQD (reference sequence). V was pared by 7 bases and J by 2 bases, with 11 bases between. CDR3 length equals 13 residues. In DNA form, the CDR3 reads TGCGCCAGCACGAAGACAATCAACACTGAAGCTTTCTTT. Translation gives CASTKTINTEAFF.

The chain has TRBV3-1 (or the pseudogene TRBV3-2) and TRBJ2-3, with 14 bases identical to TRBD2. V lost 4 bases and J lost 0; bases outside the gene matches: 3. Germline values: CDR1 LGHDT, CDR2 YNNKEL (reference sequence). The CDR3 runs to 17 residues. The DNA of the CDR3 is TGTGCCAGCAGCCGAAGGACTAGCGGGGGGAGCACAGATACGCAGTATTTT. This translates into CASSRRTSGGSTDTQYF.

This rearrangement joins TRBV5-4 to TRBJ1-5; 10 bases are a match to TRBD1. The trim removed 3 bases at V and 0 bases at J, leaving 3 bases unmatched. CDR3 length equals 16 residues. From germline, CDR1 is SGHNT and CDR2 YYREEE (reference sequence). CDR3 bases: TGTGCCAGCAGCTCGGGGGACAGGGGTAGCAATCAGCCCCAGCATTTT. Residues: CASSSGDRGSNQPQHF.

The chain is built from TRBV24-1 and TRBJ1-4; D is perhaps TRBD1 (5 bases). The CDR3 has 16 amino acids. Per germline, CDR1 KGHDR and CDR2 SFDVKD. V was trimmed by 0 bases and J by 3 bases, leaving 10 bases between them. CDR3 loop: CATSDLVGGANEKLFF. The CDR3 DNA reads TGTGCCACCAGTGATTTGGTCGGAGGGGCTAATGAAAAACTGTTTTTT.

The chain joins TRBV6-2 or TRBV6-3 to TRBJ2-7, with 9 bases aligning to TRBD1. CDR3 size: 15 residues. The V gene end was trimmed by 4 bases and the J gene end by 3 bases; junction bases not matched to a gene: 7. Germline V lookup: CDR1 MNHEY, CDR2 SVGEGT. CDR3 coding DNA: TGTGCCAGCAGTTTCGGGACAGGGATACTCTACGAGCAGTACTTC. The encoded protein is CASSFGTGILYEQYF.

This rearrangement joins TRBV9 to TRBJ2-7; D possibly corresponds to TRBD2 (6 bases). CDR3 size: 15 residues. Germline V gene sequence: CDR1 SGDLS, CDR2 YYNGEE. V gave up 0 bases and J gave up 0 bases, with 10 bases separating them. CDR3 sequence (DNA): TGTGCCAGCAGCGTAGGCGGGGACCCCTCCTACGAGCAGTACTTC. Translation: CASSVGGDPSYEQYF.

This chain links TRBV30 with TRBJ2-7, with D maybe TRBD1 (5 bases). The V end was cut by 3 bases, the J end by 6 bases, with 15 bases between. CDR1 GTSNPN and CDR2 SVGIG come from the germline V gene (reference sequence). This CDR3 spans 13 amino acids. CDR3 sequence reads: CAWSRRGSGEQYF. CDR3 sequence (DNA): TGTGCCTGGAGCCGTAGGGGTTCCGGCGAGCAGTACTTC.

This chain joins TRBV27 and TRBJ2-1; 8 bases line up with TRBD2. This CDR3 is built from 15 residues. Per germline, CDR1 MNHEY and CDR2 SMNVEV (reference sequence). The V segment lost 2 bases and the J segment 7 bases; nucleotides outside the gene matches: 7. The CDR3 reads CASSLPGGARNEQFF. CDR3 bases: TGTGCCAGCAGTTTACCGGGGGGGGCTCGGAATGAGCAGTTCTTC.

This clone was detected only once. This sequence joins TRBV3-1 (or the pseudogene TRBV3-2) and TRBJ2-1; perhaps TRBD2 as D (5 bases). The CDR3 is made up of 17 amino acids. V lost 4 bases, J lost 3 bases, and 19 bases lay in between. Germline V gene sequence: CDR1 LGHDT, CDR2 YNNKEL (reference sequence). CDR3 sequence (DNA): TGTGCCAGCAGCCCTCAAAGCGGCAGCCTAGGCTACAATGAGCAGTTCTTC. This codes for CASSPQSGSLGYNEQFF.

This clone was observed once. This chain links TRBV7-8 with TRBJ2-6, with 10 bases matching TRBD1. The germline V gene encodes CDR1 SGHVS and CDR2 FQNEAQ. CDR3 length: 17 amino acids. After removal of 5 bases from V and 0 bases from J, the junction contained 4 bases not matched to a gene. As DNA, the CDR3 is TGTGCCAGCAGCCCTCGGGACAGGGGCTCTGGGGCCAACGTCCTGACTTTC. It specifies CASSPRDRGSGANVLTF. The full variable domain, with the rest looked up from reference TRBV7-8 and TRBJ2-6, is GAGVSQSPRYKVAKRGQDVALRCDPISGHVSLFWYQQALGQGPEFLTYFQNEAQLDKSGLPSDRFFAERPEGSVSTLKIQRTQQEDSAVYLCASSPRDRGSGANVLTFGAGSRLTVL.

The chain recombines TRBV6-4 with TRBJ1-1; 7 bases are a match to TRBD1. This CDR3 contains 15 residues. With 6 bases clipped from V and 3 bases from J, the junction kept 10 bases outside the gene matches. The germline gives CDR1 MRHNA, CDR2 SNTAGT. CDR3 DNA: TGTGCCAGCAGAAAAGACAGGGCTGGGGACACTGAAGCTTTCTTT. Translating it yields CASRKDRAGDTEAFF.

This rearrangement joins TRBV5-1 to TRBJ2-7; 7 nucleotides match TRBD2. The junction had 8 bases not matched to a gene; V was cut back by 3 bases and J by 2 bases. This CDR3 region has 15 residues. CDR1 is SGHRS, CDR2 YFSETQ, per germline. The CDR3 DNA reads TGCGCCAGCAGCTCCCTCGGGACTACCACCTACGAGCAGTACTTC. As protein: CASSSLGTTTYEQYF.